The rows below give T cell receptor beta chains drawn from one sample of a study of technical replicates of blood from several donors. Using immunoSEQ multiplex PCR, the repertoire was profiled, and TCRdb retains in-frame clones only, with some absent. The table has some 12,000 clones, 85% to 95% seen once. The sample comprised PBMCs. These receptors were obtained from a human donor in good health. Both conserved end residues are part of each CDR3. D genes are given only for firm matches.

v_call,j_call,cdr3_length,d_call,cdr3_aa,cdr3_nt
TRBV5-1,TRBJ2-2,16,TRBD2,CASSILAGGGTGELFF,TGCGCCAGCAGCATACTAGCGGGAGGTGGCACCGGGGAGCTGTTTTTT
TRBV6-1,TRBJ2-7,14,NA,CASSERGSSYEQYF,TGTGCCAGCAGTGAGAGAGGGTCCTCCTACGAGCAGTACTTC
TRBV13,TRBJ1-2,16,TRBD1,CASSSKGQGIGYGYTF,TGTGCCAGCAGCTCGAAGGGACAGGGAATCGGCTATGGCTACACCTTC
TRBV27,TRBJ1-2,13,NA,CASSFTLAGGYTF,TGTGCCAGCAGTTTTACCCTGGCAGGGGGCTACACCTTC
TRBV18,TRBJ1-3,15,TRBD1,CASSPSTGTGNTIYF,TGTGCCAGCTCACCTTCGACAGGGACAGGAAACACCATATATTTT
TRBV6-1,TRBJ1-2,16,TRBD1,CASSEATGGADYGYTF,TGTGCCAGCAGCGAAGCTACAGGGGGCGCCGACTATGGCTACACCTTC
TRBV5-1,TRBJ2-7,14,NA,CASSLGGSAYEQYF,TGCGCCAGCAGCTTGGGCGGGTCCGCTTACGAGCAGTACTTC
TRBV6-1,TRBJ2-1,15,NA,CASSEGWEGGNEQFF,TGTGCCAGCAGTGAAGGGTGGGAGGGGGGGAATGAGCAGTTCTTC
TRBV6-1,TRBJ2-1,17,TRBD2,CASSEGSGRAPYNEQFF,TGTGCCAGCAGTGAAGGTAGCGGGAGGGCCCCTTACAATGAGCAGTTCTTC
TRBV27,TRBJ1-1,15,NA,CASSLGHFKGGGAFF,TGTGCCAGCAGTCTTGGGCACTTTAAAGGGGGTGGAGCTTTCTTT
TRBV19,TRBJ1-1,16,TRBD1,CASMRTGGIPTIEAFF,TGTGCCAGTATGAGGACAGGGGGCATTCCCACCATAGAAGCTTTCTTT
TRBV5-4,TRBJ2-3,15,TRBD2,CASSNPSGKTDTQYF,TGTGCCAGCAGCAACCCTAGCGGGAAAACAGATACGCAGTATTTT
TRBV29-1,TRBJ2-3,14,TRBD2,CSVERAGNTDTQYF,TGCAGCGTTGAGAGAGCGGGGAACACAGATACGCAGTATTTT
TRBV30,TRBJ1-1,15,NA,CAWSRTVGLNTEAFF,TGTGCCTGGAGCCGGACAGTTGGATTGAACACTGAAGCTTTCTTT
TRBV13,TRBJ1-1,16,TRBD1,CASSIFPGQGNTEAFF,TGTGCCAGCAGCATCTTCCCGGGACAGGGGAACACTGAAGCTTTCTTT
TRBV9,TRBJ2-5,17,TRBD1,CASSVLTGTGGGETQYF,TGTGCCAGCAGCGTATTAACCGGGACAGGGGGGGGAGAGACCCAGTACTTC